This T cell receptor beta chain was captured by sequencing in a study of OX40 agonist ivuxolimab in advanced cancers. Study overall: Ivuxolimab doses were 0.01, 0.1, 0.3, 1.5, 3 or 10 mg/kg every 2 weeks. The dose-escalation cohort was just under 85% male, with a mean age of around 54 years, ranging roughly 23 to 79.

Only in-frame clones appear in the TCRdb table, and some are missing; sequencing was by immunoSEQ multiplex PCR. The sample has about 10,000 clones, roughly 71% seen once. This clone is judged medium-sized. Its antigen is currently unknown. The sample contains more than one DNA sequence encoding this CDR3. Trimming stripped 7 bases from V and 0 bases from J, with 10 bases between. Per germline, CDR1 MNHEY and CDR2 SMNVEV (reference sequence). The CDR3 sequence is 13 residues long. General study findings and limits: Dosing at 0.1 to 3.0 mg/kg was accompanied by clonal expansion of CD4+ and CD8+ blood T cells by week 6. The authors also found low normalized T-cell clonal expansion in some nonresponders.

Here the sequenced sample was CD4+ or CD8+ T cells sorted from blood, taken in a trial of the OX40 agonist ivuxolimab. The genes are TRBV27 and TRBJ2-7; D is perhaps TRBD2 (7 bases). The origin of this receptor is an adult with an advanced solid tumor such as melanoma, head and neck, liver or kidney cancer. CDR3 residues: CASMGGASYEQYF. The CDR3 region has the DNA TGTGCCAGCATGGGGGGGGCCTCCTACGAGCAGTACTTC.